This T cell receptor beta chain was sequenced during a study of blood T cell repertoires in COVID-19. Study context: The United States, Italy and Spain were the sources of the acute and convalescent COVID-19 samples. T cells, B-cell-depleted T cells, or PBMCs supplied cDNA or gDNA.

In the authors' methods: Estimates of nucleated cell counts were drawn from the amplification of reference gene primers. Assay used: immunoSEQ multiplex PCR; TCRdb lists only in-frame clones, some missing. Clonal size and the V and J genes are those of that table, whereas D and trimming came from the DNA. The table records about 190,000 clones, roughly 90% of them present only once. Sequenced sample: peripheral blood. The clonotype comes from a man aged 18 to 30 with active or convalescent COVID-19.

This chain's CDR3 is CASTRSSSYNEQFF. The CDR3 region has the DNA TGTGCCAGCACCCGGAGCAGCTCCTACAATGAGCAGTTCTTC. V is TRBV27 and J is TRBJ2-1; D call uncertain. The CDR3 consists of 14 residues. V was cut by 7 bases and J by 0 bases, with 10 bases left in between. Germline-derived CDR1 and CDR2 are MNHEY and SMNVEV (reference sequence).